These 22 T cell receptor beta chains originate from one sample sequenced in a study of blood T cell repertoires in COVID-19. The table came from immunoSEQ multiplex PCR; TCRdb's copy has only in-frame clones and leaves some out. The sample yields about 59,000 clones, roughly 85% seen once. The source material was peripheral blood. The receptors here all came from a man between 60 and 75 years old with acute or convalescent COVID-19.

The chain has TRBV5-4 and TRBJ1-2; 8 bases align to TRBD1. The CDR3 runs to 13 residues. The V segment lost 4 bases and the J segment 5 bases; nucleotides outside the gene matches: 4. From germline, CDR1 is SGHNT and CDR2 YYREEE (reference sequence). The CDR3 sequence: CASSQGALYGYTF. In DNA form, the CDR3 reads TGTGCCAGCAGCCAGGGGGCCTTATATGGCTACACCTTC. Drawing the rest from reference TRBV5-4 and TRBJ1-2, the complete variable domain is ETGVTQSPTHLIKTRGQQVTLRCSSQSGHNTVSWYQQALGQGPQFIFQYYREEENGRGNFPPRFSGLQFPNYSSELNVNALELDDSALYLCASSQGALYGYTFGSGTRLTVV.

This chain links TRBV5-4 with TRBJ2-6, with D possibly being TRBD2 (6 bases). The CDR3 runs to 16 residues. Looked up from germline, CDR1 is SGHNT and CDR2 is YYREEE (reference sequence). Deletions cut 2 bases from V and 2 bases from J, with 11 bases between. CDR3 DNA: TGTGCCAGCAGCTTTCCGGGAGTGGCTGGGGCCAACGTCCTGACTTTC. This encodes CASSFPGVAGANVLTF.

The rearrangement joins TRBV9 to TRBJ2-7, with TRBD2 matching over 9 bases. The ends lost 4 bases at V and 4 bases at J; junction bases unmatched: 12. The CDR3 is 16 residues long. Germline values: CDR1 SGDLS, CDR2 YYNGEE. Here the CDR3 reads CASSPGGSGSVYEQYF. DNA for the CDR3: TGTGCCAGCAGCCCCGGCGGTAGCGGGAGTGTATACGAGCAGTACTTC. Looking up the rest from reference TRBV9 and TRBJ2-7 gives the full variable domain: DSGVTQTPKHLITATGQRVTLRCSPRSGDLSVYWYQQSLDQGLQFLIQYYNGEERAKGNILERFSAQQFPDLHSELNLSSLELGDSALYFCASSPGGSGSVYEQYFGPGTRLTVT.

This clone was observed a single time. The rearrangement joins TRBV6-4 to TRBJ1-2; D perhaps matches TRBD1 (5 bases). The germline V and J ends were trimmed by 3 bases and 7 bases, with 15 bases remaining between them. The germline V gene has CDR1 MRHNA and CDR2 SNTAGT. The CDR3 loop spans 14 amino acids. The CDR3 DNA reads as TGTGCCAGCAGTGAAAAAGGTCAGGGTGGTGGCTACACCTTC. Amino acid sequence: CASSEKGQGGGYTF.

The chain is built from TRBV7-9 and TRBJ1-2; the D gene is possibly TRBD1 (5 bases). With 3 bases removed from V and 3 bases from J, the gap between germline ends came to 23 bases. The germline V gene encodes CDR1 SEHNR and CDR2 FQNEAQ (reference sequence). This CDR3 is 18 amino acids long. CDR3 loop: CASSFMGRDYKGHYGYTF. The CDR3 DNA follows: TGTGCCAGCAGCTTCATGGGCAGGGACTACAAGGGCCACTATGGCTACACCTTC.

The rearrangement uses TRBV19 and TRBJ2-7; possibly TRBD2 for D (5 bases). Germline CDR1 LNHDA, CDR2 SQIVND (reference sequence). The CDR3 covers 15 residues. The V end lost 2 bases, the J end lost 0 bases, and 11 bases lay between the germline ends. The CDR3 DNA is TGTGCCAGTAGTATATTGGCCGGGGACTCCTACGAGCAGTACTTC. This sequence encodes CASSILAGDSYEQYF. The variable domain in full, completed from reference TRBV19 and TRBJ2-7, reads DGGITQSPKYLFRKEGQNVTLSCEQNLNHDAMYWYRQDPGQGLRLIYYSQIVNDFQKGDIAEGYSVSREKKESFPLTVTSAQKNPTAFYLCASSILAGDSYEQYFGPGTRLTVT.

The gene calls are TRBV24-1 and TRBJ2-1; 11 bases are shared with TRBD1. J lost 8 bases, V lost 5 bases, and 7 bases had no gene match. CDR3 size: 15 residues. The V gene's germline CDR1 is KGHDR and CDR2 SFDVKD. The CDR3 nucleotides read TGTGCCACCAGTGCCTCGGGACAGGGGGATCATGAGCAGTTCTTC. Translation gives CATSASGQGDHEQFF.

This clone was found once. The V and J genes are TRBV7-9 and TRBJ1-1; the D is unclear. The CDR3 consists of 13 residues. CDR1 is SEHNR and CDR2 is FQNEAQ in the germline V gene (reference sequence). V lost 1 base to trimming and J lost 1 base, with 4 bases between them. In DNA, the CDR3 is TGTGCCAGCAGCTTAGAACAGAACACTGAAGCTTTCTTT. This translates into CASSLEQNTEAFF.

The chain links TRBV27 to TRBJ1-3; D is unresolved. V shed 8 bases and J shed 5 bases, with 13 bases lying between them. Looked up from germline, CDR1 is MNHEY and CDR2 is SMNVEV (reference sequence). The CDR3 extends over 13 amino acids. The CDR3 DNA sequence: TGTGCCAGCCGCGCAATCGCTAGAAACACCATATATTTT. Residues: CASRAIARNTIYF.

This chain connects TRBV12-3 or TRBV12-4 to TRBJ2-7; D may be TRBD1 (6 bases). Trimming shortened V by 7 bases and J by 6 bases, and 13 bases separated the two germline ends. The CDR3 sequence is 12 residues long. The CDR3 coding sequence is TGTGCCAGCACCCAGAACAGGGTCGAGCAGTACTTC. Amino acid sequence: CASTQNRVEQYF.

This rearrangement joins TRBV27 to TRBJ2-7; TRBD2 aligns across 7 bases. Germline V CDR1 and CDR2: MNHEY, SMNVEV (reference sequence). This CDR3 is 15 amino acids long. After removal of 2 bases from V and 2 bases from J, the junction contained 6 bases not matched to a gene. CDR3 nucleotide sequence: TGTGCCAGCAGTTTAAAAACTAGCGAGACCTACGAGCAGTACTTC. Amino acid sequence: CASSLKTSETYEQYF.

The chain uses TRBV27 and TRBJ2-7; TRBD2 agrees at 9 bases. Germline loops: CDR1 MNHEY, CDR2 SMNVEV (reference sequence). V was pared by 5 bases and J by 6 bases, with 8 bases of the junction left unmatched. This CDR3 has 14 residues. The CDR3 region has the DNA TGTGCCAGCAGTCCCCGCGGGAGGGGAGGCGAGCAGTACTTC. Amino acids: CASSPRGRGGEQYF.

This clone was recorded once. The V and J genes are TRBV3-1 (or the pseudogene TRBV3-2) and TRBJ2-7, with 13 bases matching TRBD2. The V segment lost 2 bases and the J segment 5 bases; nucleotides outside the gene matches: 3. CDR1 and CDR2 (germline): LGHDT, YNNKEL (reference sequence). The CDR3 extends over 15 amino acids. The CDR3: CASSQRTSGSNEQYF. CDR3 nucleotides: TGTGCCAGCAGCCAAAGGACTAGCGGGAGCAACGAGCAGTACTTC.

The chain links TRBV24-1 to TRBJ2-6; TRBD1 agrees at 10 bases. Trimming cost V 5 bases and J 1 base; bases outside gene matches: 4. Per germline, CDR1 KGHDR and CDR2 SFDVKD. This CDR3 has 17 amino acids. The DNA for the CDR3 is TGTGCCACCAGTGCTCCGGGACAGGGGTCTGGGGCCAACGTCCTGACTTTC. It encodes CATSAPGQGSGANVLTF.

The chain has TRBV7-9 and TRBJ2-2, with D hard to call. The CDR3 runs 14 residues. V was clipped by 4 bases and J by 6 bases, with 12 bases between them. Germline CDR1 and CDR2: SEHNR and FQNEAQ (reference sequence). The chain's CDR3 is CASSSPMGAGELFF. CDR3 DNA sequence: TGTGCCAGCAGCTCTCCGATGGGCGCCGGGGAGCTGTTTTTT.

This clone was seen more than once but under ten times. The chain carries TRBV28 and TRBJ2-3, with TRBD1 matching 10 bases. Germline values: CDR1 MDHEN, CDR2 SYDVKM. This CDR3 has 19 amino acids. J gave up 5 bases and V 6 bases, and 20 bases lay outside the gene matches. CDR3 sequence (DNA): TGTGCCAGCAGCCTTCCTTCTGGGGACAGGGGTATAGGTATAGATACGCAGTATTTT. The encoded protein is CASSLPSGDRGIGIDTQYF. The whole variable domain, remainder taken from reference TRBV28 and TRBJ2-3, is DVKVTQSSRYLVKRTGEKVFLECVQDMDHENMFWYRQDPGLGLRLIYFSYDVKMKEKGDIPEGYSVSREKKERFSLILESASTNQTSMYLCASSLPSGDRGIGIDTQYFGPGTRLTVL.

The J gene is TRBJ2-7, the V gene TRBV9, with TRBD1 matching 8 bases. The germline CDR1 and CDR2 sequences are SGDLS and YYNGEE. Trimming took 3 bases from V and 4 from J; bases not matched to a gene: 18. This CDR3 is 18 amino acids long. The DNA for the CDR3 is TGTGCCAGCAGCGGAGATTCCGTAGGGAGCAGGGGGCAATACGAGCAGTACTTC. This encodes CASSGDSVGSRGQYEQYF.

The chain links TRBV27 to TRBJ1-1, with D unresolved. Germline V CDR1 and CDR2: MNHEY, SMNVEV (reference sequence). The V gene lost 5 bases and the J gene lost 1 base, with 11 bases spanning the gap. This CDR3 is built from 14 residues. The CDR3 DNA is TGTGCCAGCAGTCTCACCGTCGGGAACACTGAAGCTTTCTTT. It is translated as CASSLTVGNTEAFF.

This clone was counted between two and nine times. The rearrangement joins TRBV5-1 to TRBJ1-6, with 8 bases matching TRBD1. Germline V gene sequence: CDR1 SGHRS, CDR2 YFSETQ. This CDR3 is built from 16 residues. Germline trimming cut 3 bases from V and 5 bases from J; bases unmatched to any gene: 7. For the CDR3, the DNA is TGCGCCAGCAGCTATTTTCGACAGGGGCATAATTCACCCCTCCACTTT. Translating it yields CASSYFRQGHNSPLHF.

The J gene is TRBJ2-1, the V gene TRBV5-4, with D hard to call. Germline V gives CDR1 SGHNT, CDR2 YYREEE (reference sequence). The CDR3 spans 13 residues. Trimming took 0 bases from V and 5 from J, leaving 6 bases between them. The CDR3 here is CASSLVSNNEQFF. For the CDR3, the DNA is TGTGCCAGCAGCTTGGTTAGCAACAATGAGCAGTTCTTC.

This chain joins TRBV10-3 and TRBJ1-2; D is possibly TRBD1 (6 bases). CDR1 is ENHRY, CDR2 SYGVKD, per germline. The length of the CDR3 is 17 residues. Between the trimmed V and J ends, which lost 6 bases and 0 bases, there was a span of 20 bases. The CDR3 nucleotides are TGTGCCATCAGCGAGGTGGGCAGGGGAAGAGCTAACTATGGCTACACCTTC. This sequence encodes CAISEVGRGRANYGYTF.

This rearrangement joins TRBV2 to TRBJ2-5; D perhaps matches TRBD1 (5 bases). The germline gives CDR1 SNHLY, CDR2 FYNNEI. The CDR3 is 15 residues long. The V and J ends lost 4 bases and 2 bases respectively, with 14 bases between them. The CDR3, as DNA: TGTGCCAGCAGTGGGACAACTGGACAACAAGAGACCCAGTACTTC. Translated, it gives CASSGTTGQQETQYF.